Below are 11 T cell receptor beta chains sequenced from a single sample in a study of blood T cell repertoires in COVID-19. Clones were read by immunoSEQ multiplex PCR, and TCRdb kept only the in-frame ones, dropping some. The table has fewer than 250,000 clones, roughly 80% seen once. Input material: peripheral blood. The receptor source for this set is a middle-aged woman with active or convalescent COVID-19.

This rearrangement joins TRBV5-1 to TRBJ2-3; D is unclear. CDR3 size: 15 residues. V lost 0 bases and J lost 1, with 9 bases in between. Germline CDR1 reads SGHRS; CDR2 reads YFSETQ. The CDR3 DNA follows: TGCGCCAGCAGCTTGGGGCTAGGCGGCACAGATACGCAGTATTTT. Amino acids: CASSLGLGGTDTQYF. The variable domain in full, with the rest retrieved from reference TRBV5-1 and TRBJ2-3, is KAGVTQTPRYLIKTRGQQVTLSCSPISGHRSVSWYQQTPGQGLQFLFEYFSETQRNKGNFPGRFSGRQFSNSRSEMNVSTLELGDSALYLCASSLGLGGTDTQYFGPGTRLTVL.

The chain couples TRBV3-1 (or the pseudogene TRBV3-2) to TRBJ1-2; unclear D gene. With 3 bases removed from V and 8 bases from J, the gap between germline ends came to 16 bases. CDR3 length equals 14 residues. Germline values: CDR1 LGHDT, CDR2 YNNKEL (reference sequence). CDR3 sequence (DNA): TGTGCCAGCAGCCAGATAGCGGAGGGAGCGGGCTACACCTTC. Amino acids: CASSQIAEGAGYTF.

V is TRBV6-5 and J is TRBJ2-3, with 7 bases aligning to TRBD2. Trimming took 7 bases from V and 0 from J; bases not matched to a gene: 4. This CDR3 is built from 14 residues. Germline CDR1 and CDR2: MNHEY and SVGAGI. CDR3 in DNA: TGTGCCAGCACGGCGGGGGAGAGCACAGATACGCAGTATTTT. The encoded protein is CASTAGESTDTQYF.

Of note for this clone: Different DNA sequences within this sample yield the same CDR3. This chain connects TRBV18 to TRBJ2-2; no clear D gene. The V end was cut by 0 bases, the J end by 6 bases, with 14 bases between. Germline-derived CDR1 and CDR2 are KGHSH and LQKENI. The CDR3 runs to 16 residues. The CDR3 loop is CASSPPSQAGAGELFF. Here the CDR3 DNA reads TGTGCCAGCTCACCACCGTCCCAAGCAGGCGCCGGGGAGCTGTTTTTT.

The chain employs TRBV2 and TRBJ1-1; possible D gene TRBD1, 5 bases. The V gene's germline CDR1 is SNHLY and CDR2 FYNNEI. Trimming cost V 6 bases and J 1 base, with 27 bases left between them. This CDR3 spans 19 amino acids. For the CDR3, the DNA is TGTGCCAGCAGCCAAAGGCAGGAGGGGCAGACTACTCCGAACACTGAAGCTTTCTTT. Translation gives CASSQRQEGQTTPNTEAFF. Together with reference TRBV2 and TRBJ1-1, the CDR3 gives the full variable domain: EPEVTQTPSHQVTQMGQEVILRCVPISNHLYFYWYRQILGQKVEFLVSFYNNEISEKSEIFDDQFSVERPDGSNFTLKIRSTKLEDSAMYFCASSQRQEGQTTPNTEAFFGQGTRLTVV.

The chain links TRBV15 to TRBJ1-1; 11 nucleotides align to TRBD1. The V gene's germline CDR1 is LNHNV and CDR2 YYDKDF (reference sequence). V lost 3 bases to trimming and J lost 1 base; unmatched junction nucleotides: 7. The CDR3 totals 17 residues. CDR3 amino acids: CATSSRGTGGKNTEAFF. In DNA form, the CDR3 reads TGTGCCACCAGCAGCCGCGGGACAGGGGGTAAGAACACTGAAGCTTTCTTT. The full variable domain, with the rest looked up from reference TRBV15 and TRBJ1-1, is DAMVIQNPRYQVTQFGKPVTLSCSQTLNHNVMYWYQQKSSQAPKLLFHYYDKDFNNEADTPDNFQSRRPNTSFCFLDIRSPGLGDTAMYLCATSSRGTGGKNTEAFFGQGTRLTVV.

The chain employs TRBV7-2 and TRBJ2-1; the D is unclear. The CDR3 covers 13 residues. V dropped 2 bases and J dropped 5 bases, with 7 bases sitting between them. Germline-derived CDR1 and CDR2 are SGHTA and FQGNSA. The CDR3 sequence is CASSLSRNNEQFF. CDR3 DNA: TGTGCCAGCAGCTTAAGCAGGAACAATGAGCAGTTCTTC.

This clone was seen once. The chain recombines TRBV6-2 or TRBV6-3 with TRBJ1-1, with 9 bases fitting TRBD1. This CDR3 contains 15 residues. Per the germline V gene, CDR1 is MNHEY and CDR2 is SVGEGT. Trimming took 2 bases from V and 5 from J; bases not matched to a gene: 6. CDR3 bases: TGTGCCAGCAGTTACCCTGGACAGGGGAGAACTGAAGCTTTCTTT. Its translation: CASSYPGQGRTEAFF.

The rearrangement links TRBV19 to TRBJ2-7; tentatively, D is TRBD1 (7 bases). The CDR3 sequence is 18 residues long. Germline V lookup: CDR1 LNHDA, CDR2 SQIVND (reference sequence). Trimming pared 3 bases from V and 5 bases from J, leaving 26 bases between. The CDR3 loop is CASSIYPRVRGDIDEQYF. As DNA, the CDR3 is TGTGCCAGTAGTATCTACCCCAGGGTCAGGGGGGACATAGACGAGCAGTACTTC.

V usage is TRBV19 and J usage is TRBJ1-1; 8 nucleotides agree with TRBD1. The length of the CDR3 is 13 residues. Trimming removed 7 bases from V and 5 bases from J; junction bases left unmatched: 6. The germline V gene encodes CDR1 LNHDA and CDR2 SQIVND (reference sequence). CDR3 bases: TGTGCCAGTACCCTGGACAGGGCGACTGAAGCTTTCTTT. Translation gives CASTLDRATEAFF.

V gene TRBV18 combines with J gene TRBJ1-1; weak D call: TRBD1 (6 bases). The CDR3 spans 13 residues. V gave up 4 bases and J gave up 4 bases, with 10 bases separating them. Germline V gives CDR1 KGHSH, CDR2 LQKENI. The CDR3 spells CASSQTGGTEAFF. The CDR3 DNA is TGTGCCAGCTCACAGACAGGCGGCACTGAAGCTTTCTTT. Looking up the rest from reference TRBV18 and TRBJ1-1 gives the full variable domain: NAGVMQNPRHLVRRRGQEARLRCSPMKGHSHVYWYRQLPEEGLKFMVYLQKENIIDESGMPKERFSAEFPKEGPSILRIQQVVRGDSAAYFCASSQTGGTEAFFGQGTRLTVV.